This is a list of T cell receptor beta chains from one sample in a study of control samples from healthy donors and cancer patients. Here immunoSEQ multiplex PCR was the method, and the copy in TCRdb shows in-frame clones only, minus some. The data contain over 100,000 clones, roughly 90% of them singletons. What was sequenced was blood. The receptors come from a woman in her forties or fifties in good health. Each CDR3 is given with its conserved first and last residue. The D gene is left open where the match is weak. The size entry is marked missing in some rows and otherwise reads once, few, many or a size class.

CDR3 protein	CDR3 DNA	D gene	V gene	J gene	clone size
CAISDGQGAIIQHF	TGTGCCATCAGTGACGGACAGGGTGCTATAATTCAGCATTTT	TRBD1	TRBV10-3	TRBJ1-5	.
CASSQDYGTGVLSGYTF	TGCGCCAGCAGCCAAGACTACGGGACAGGGGTATTGAGTGGCTACACCTTC	TRBD1	TRBV4-1	TRBJ1-2	.
CASRVGQASGNTIYF	TGTGCCAGCAGGGTGGGACAGGCCTCTGGAAACACCATATATTTT	TRBD1	TRBV6-5	TRBJ1-3	.
CASSLAQRVQGYTF	TGTGCCAGCAGCTTAGCGCAGAGGGTCCAAGGCTACACCTTC	.	TRBV7-2	TRBJ1-2	.
CASSQDDWQGVLFF	TGTGCCAGCAGCCAAGATGATTGGCAGGGGGTTCTGTTTTTT	TRBD1	TRBV3-1/TRBV3-2	TRBJ1-4	.
CAISDSGRALDTGELFF	TGTGCCATCAGTGACAGCGGGAGGGCCTTGGACACCGGGGAGCTGTTTTTT	TRBD2	TRBV10-3	TRBJ2-2	.
CASRGSSSYEQYF	TGTGCCAGCAGGGGTAGCAGCTCCTACGAGCAGTACTTC	.	TRBV2	TRBJ2-7	once
CASSLGDRGYGYTF	TGTGCCAGCAGCTTAGGGGACAGGGGGTATGGCTACACCTTC	TRBD1	TRBV11-2	TRBJ1-2	.
CASSFRTRDEQYF	TGTGCCAGCAGTTTCCGGACACGCGACGAGCAGTACTTC	.	TRBV6-5	TRBJ2-7	.
CASEVGNTIYF	TGTGCCAGTGAAGTGGGAAACACCATATATTTT	.	TRBV12-3/TRBV12-4	TRBJ1-3	.
CAWSVRRTTNYGYTF	TGTGCCTGGAGTGTAAGACGGACTACTAACTATGGCTACACCTTC	.	TRBV30	TRBJ1-2	.
CASSAGVNTEAFF	TGTGCCAGCTCCGCGGGGGTGAACACTGAAGCTTTCTTT	.	TRBV18	TRBJ1-1	.
CATSRERQQNQPQHF	TGTGCCACCAGCAGAGAAAGACAGCAGAATCAGCCCCAGCATTTT	.	TRBV15	TRBJ1-5	.
CAVPRDSSGNTIYF	TGCGCCGTCCCCAGGGACAGCTCTGGAAACACCATATATTTT	TRBD1	TRBV23-1	TRBJ1-3	.
CSAGAYTEAFF	TGCAGTGCCGGGGCTTACACTGAAGCTTTCTTT	.	TRBV20-1	TRBJ1-1	.
CASSLDGTGPYEQYF	TGCGCCAGCAGCTTGGACGGGACAGGACCCTACGAGCAGTACTTC	TRBD1	TRBV5-1	TRBJ2-7	.
CASSLDREQYF	TGTGCCTCAAGCTTAGACCGGGAGCAGTACTTC	.	TRBV7-9	TRBJ2-7	.
CASSEGAGAGYNSPLHF	TGTGCCAGCAGTGAAGGTGCCGGAGCCGGATATAATTCACCCCTCCACTTT	.	TRBV25-1	TRBJ1-6	few
CASSLTSTNEQFF	TGTGCCAGCAGCTTGACTAGCACCAATGAGCAGTTCTTC	.	TRBV5-4	TRBJ2-1	.
CAWSVRGARTGELFF	TGTGCCTGGAGTGTACGCGGGGCACGAACCGGGGAGCTGTTTTTT	.	TRBV30	TRBJ2-2	.
CTRAGGRTDTQYF	TGTACAAGAGCAGGGGGGAGGACAGATACGCAGTATTTT	.	TRBV2	TRBJ2-3	.
CASSVGSEQFF	TGTGCCAGCAGCGTCGGAAGTGAGCAGTTCTTC	.	TRBV7-9	TRBJ2-1	few
CASSEGGLYGYTF	TGTGCCAGCAGTGAGGGGGGACTCTATGGCTACACCTTC	.	TRBV2	TRBJ1-2	.
CASGRGGGEQFF	TGTGCCAGCGGAAGGGGTGGGGGTGAGCAGTTCTTC	.	TRBV19	TRBJ2-1	.
CASGLKGSSADTQYF	TGTGCTAGTGGTTTAAAGGGTTCAAGCGCAGATACGCAGTATTTT	.	TRBV12-5	TRBJ2-3	.
CASSELGPTEAFF	TGCGCCAGCAGTGAATTGGGCCCCACTGAAGCTTTCTTT	.	TRBV10-1	TRBJ1-1	.
CASSRVLATNEKLFF	TGTGCCAGCAGCCGGGTTCTTGCAACTAATGAAAAACTGTTTTTT	.	TRBV16	TRBJ1-4	.
CASSRTGGADQPQHF	TGCGCCAGCAGCAGGACAGGGGGCGCAGATCAGCCCCAGCATTTT	TRBD1	TRBV5-1	TRBJ1-5	.
CASSVEASQPQHF	TGTGCCAGCTCCGTGGAGGCTAGTCAGCCCCAGCATTTT	.	TRBV2	TRBJ1-5	.
CASSEGVGGSYEQYF	TGTGCCAGCAGCGAAGGGGTGGGCGGGTCCTACGAGCAGTACTTC	.	TRBV2	TRBJ2-7	.
CASSIWTDNEQFF	TGTGCCAGTAGTATATGGACAGACAATGAGCAGTTCTTC	.	TRBV19	TRBJ2-1	.
CASSSGQGNEKLFF	TGTGCCAGCAGCTCCGGACAGGGAAATGAAAAACTGTTTTTT	TRBD1	TRBV7-6	TRBJ1-4	once
CASSSWDRPNYGYTF	TGCGCCAGCAGCTCCTGGGACAGGCCTAACTATGGCTACACCTTC	TRBD1	TRBV5-1	TRBJ1-2	.
CASSQDLTGLGSPLHF	TGTGCCAGCAGCCAGGACCTGACAGGGTTGGGTTCACCCCTCCACTTT	TRBD1	TRBV3-1/TRBV3-2	TRBJ1-6	.
CASSLRANTEAFF	TGTGCCAGCAGTTTGAGGGCGAACACTGAAGCTTTCTTT	.	TRBV12-3/TRBV12-4	TRBJ1-1	once